These 25 T cell receptor beta chains originate from one sample sequenced in a study of graft-versus-host responses after intestinal transplantation. Libraries were prepared by immunoSEQ multiplex PCR; TCRdb keeps only in-frame clonotypes and omits some of them. Of under 40,000 clones in the sample, about 94% are singletons; the top ten hold less than 0.85%. Sequencing used PBMCs, obtained 16 days after intestinal transplant. The receptors were sampled from a human patient who received an intestinal transplant, so some T cells may come from the graft donor.

This chain links TRBV11-2 with TRBJ1-3; D gene uncertain. This CDR3 is built from 13 residues. V lost 1 base, J lost 3 bases, and 4 bases lay in between. The germline V gene has CDR1 SGHAT and CDR2 FQNNGV. CDR3 in amino acids: CASSLALGNTIYF. The CDR3 DNA is TGTGCCAGCAGCTTAGCTCTTGGAAACACCATATATTTT.

This rearrangement joins TRBV28 to TRBJ2-1; the match to TRBD1 covers 9 bases. The germline CDR1 and CDR2 sequences are MDHEN and SYDVKM. The ends lost 3 bases at V and 8 bases at J; junction bases unmatched: 8. There are 15 residues in the CDR3. CDR3 amino acids: CASSLEDRGRDEQFF. The CDR3, as DNA: TGTGCCAGCAGTTTGGAGGACAGGGGAAGGGATGAGCAGTTCTTC.

This sequence joins TRBV21-1 and TRBJ2-1; TRBD2, the table's D call, lacks a check against the DNA. TRBV21-1 is termed a pseudogene. The CDR3 sequence is 19 residues long. CDR3 coding DNA: TGTGCCAGCAGCAACACGATTAAAACAGCGGGAGGGCCAGAGGCCAGCAGGTTCTTC. As protein: CASSNTIKTAGGPEASRFF.

The genes are TRBV4-1 and TRBJ2-1; 10 bases fit TRBD2. Germline CDR1 is MGHRA and CDR2 is YSYEKL. V dropped 2 bases and J dropped 4; count of bases not matched to a gene: 5. The CDR3 totals 16 residues. The CDR3 nucleotides are TGCGCCAGCAGCCAATTAGCGGGAGGATGGTACAATGAGCAGTTCTTC. Amino acid sequence: CASSQLAGGWYNEQFF.

The chain joins TRBV18 to TRBJ2-5; D is perhaps TRBD1 or TRBD2 (6 bases each). The germline V gene has CDR1 KGHSH and CDR2 LQKENI. This CDR3 contains 15 residues. With 1 base removed from V and 5 bases from J, the gap between germline ends came to 14 bases. In DNA form, the CDR3 reads TGTGCCAGCTCACCACTCCCGGGGGCTGGTGAGACCCAGTACTTC. Amino acids: CASSPLPGAGETQYF.

The chain is built from TRBV18 and TRBJ1-2; D may be TRBD1 (5 bases). V dropped 6 bases and J dropped 6 bases, with 41 bases sitting between them. This CDR3 has 22 residues. CDR1 and CDR2 from the germline V gene are KGHSH and LQKENI. As DNA, the CDR3 is TGTGCCAGCTCTTCTTCGACCGACAGCGGTGACCTGTTGGGGTCCCTTCGGGATGGCTACACCTTC. The encoded protein is CASSSSTDSGDLLGSLRDGYTF.

V and J are TRBV14 and TRBJ2-7; TRBD1 matches 9 bases. V shed 1 base and J 6 bases; nucleotides not matched to a gene: 4. This CDR3 is 14 amino acids long. Per the germline V gene, CDR1 is SGHDN and CDR2 is FVKESK. The CDR3 protein is CASSQAWDRVEQYF. Written as DNA, the CDR3 is TGTGCCAGCAGCCAAGCGTGGGACAGGGTCGAGCAGTACTTC.

This chain joins TRBV5-8 and TRBJ2-7, with D uncertain. Between the trimmed V and J ends, which lost 6 bases and 2 bases, there was a span of 6 bases. There are 11 residues in the CDR3. Germline V lookup: CDR1 SGHTS, CDR2 YDEGEE. For the CDR3, the DNA is TGTGCCAGCACCTTTGCCTACGAGCAGTACTTC. Residues: CASTFAYEQYF. Drawing the rest from reference TRBV5-8 and TRBJ2-7, the complete variable domain is EAGVTQSPTHLIKTRGQQATLRCSPISGHTSVYWYQQALGLGLQFLLWYDEGEERNRGNFPPRFSGRQFPNYSSELNVNALELEDSALYLCASTFAYEQYFGPGTRLTVT.

The chain links TRBV5-4 to TRBJ2-2; D is undetermined. V lost 2 bases and J 2 bases, leaving 13 bases between the germline ends. CDR3 length equals 16 residues. The germline V gene encodes CDR1 SGHNT and CDR2 YYREEE (reference sequence). CDR3 sequence reads: CASSLEGLPNTGELFF. The CDR3 DNA reads as TGTGCCAGCAGCTTAGAAGGGCTCCCAAACACCGGGGAGCTGTTTTTT. Filled out from reference TRBV5-4 and TRBJ2-2, the complete variable domain reads ETGVTQSPTHLIKTRGQQVTLRCSSQSGHNTVSWYQQALGQGPQFIFQYYREEENGRGNFPPRFSGLQFPNYSSELNVNALELDDSALYLCASSLEGLPNTGELFFGEGSRLTVL.

The chain couples TRBV28 to TRBJ2-5; D possibly uses TRBD1 or TRBD2 (5 bases each). The DNA matches TRBJ2-7 better at its end, which makes the J call doubtful. CDR1 and CDR2 from the germline V gene are MDHEN and SYDVKM. The CDR3 length is 15 residues. The CDR3 region is CASSYRRENSYEQYF. CDR3 sequence (DNA): TGTGCCAGCAGTTACCGCAGGGAGAATTCCTACGAGCAGTACTTC.

J is TRBJ2-2 and V is TRBV5-1; TRBD1 agrees at 8 bases. The junction had 4 bases not matched to a gene; V was cut back by 0 bases and J by 3 bases. This CDR3 is 16 amino acids long. Germline V gene data show CDR1 as SGHRS and CDR2 as YFSETQ. The CDR3 sequence is CASSLETGAYTGELFF. In DNA form, the CDR3 reads TGCGCCAGCAGCTTGGAGACAGGGGCGTACACCGGGGAGCTGTTTTTT.

The J gene is TRBJ1-1, the V gene TRBV28, with TRBD1 as a possible D gene (6 bases). V was cut by 6 bases and J by 5 bases, with 13 bases left in between. This CDR3 has 13 amino acids. Germline CDR1 and CDR2: MDHEN and SYDVKM. DNA for the CDR3: TGTGCCAGCAGGTATTCAGGGGTGACTGAAGCTTTCTTT. It encodes CASRYSGVTEAFF.

The V call is TRBV28, the J call TRBJ2-7; 9 nucleotides align to TRBD2. Germline assignment: CDR1 MDHEN and CDR2 SYDVKM. The CDR3 has 14 residues. The junction had 4 bases not matched to a gene; V was cut back by 7 bases and J by 0 bases. For the CDR3, the DNA is TGTGCCAGCACCCTACTAGCGGGCTCCTACGAGCAGTACTTC. It yields the protein CASTLLAGSYEQYF.

In its sample, this clone was seen once. The rearrangement uses TRBV15 and TRBJ2-7; no firm D call. The germline CDR1 and CDR2 sequences are LNHNV and YYDKDF (reference sequence). The CDR3 spans 16 residues. With 6 bases removed from V and 3 bases from J, the gap between germline ends came to 21 bases. This CDR3 is CATSTSMQEADYEQYF. CDR3 sequence (DNA): TGTGCCACCAGTACTTCTATGCAAGAAGCTGACTACGAGCAGTACTTC.

The chain recombines TRBV28 with TRBJ1-1; no clear D gene. Germline V gene sequence: CDR1 MDHEN, CDR2 SYDVKM. The CDR3 has 10 amino acids. Trimming stripped 7 bases from V and 3 bases from J, with 3 bases between. This CDR3 reads CASKDTEAFF. The CDR3 region has the DNA TGTGCCAGCAAAGACACTGAAGCTTTCTTT.

The rearrangement links TRBV7-8 to TRBJ2-5, with 10 bases aligning to TRBD2. Trimming removed 5 bases from V and 2 bases from J; junction bases left unmatched: 5. Germline loops: CDR1 SGHVS, CDR2 FQNEAQ. CDR3 length: 15 amino acids. Written as DNA, the CDR3 is TGTGCCAGCAGCCCATTAGCGGGAGGACAAGAGACCCAGTACTTC. It yields the protein CASSPLAGGQETQYF.

This chain links TRBV4-2 with TRBJ2-1; D may be TRBD1 (6 bases). Germline CDR1 LGHNA, CDR2 YNFKEQ. V dropped 5 bases and J dropped 7 bases, with 18 bases sitting between them. The length of the CDR3 is 15 residues. CDR3: CASSEGQFTKNEQFF. The CDR3 coding sequence is TGTGCCAGCAGCGAAGGACAGTTCACAAAGAATGAGCAGTTCTTC.

This chain links TRBV9 with TRBJ2-6, with D possibly TRBD1 on 5 matching bases. V was clipped by 2 bases and J by 2 bases, with 14 bases between them. This CDR3 is built from 17 residues. Looked up from germline, CDR1 is SGDLS and CDR2 is YYNGEE. The DNA for the CDR3 is TGTGCCAGCAGCGTGCCCAGAGACAGTGCTGGGGCCAACGTCCTGACTTTC. Protein product: CASSVPRDSAGANVLTF.

The chain uses TRBV4-3 and TRBJ1-5, with a tentative D call TRBD1 (5 bases). Trimming pared 4 bases from V and 0 bases from J, leaving 10 bases between. The CDR3 loop spans 15 amino acids. Per the germline V gene, CDR1 is LGHNA and CDR2 is YSLEER. The CDR3 sequence is CASSPTGYSNQPQHF. The CDR3 region has the DNA TGCGCCAGCAGCCCCACAGGTTATAGCAATCAGCCCCAGCATTTT.

This chain links TRBV11-2 with TRBJ2-2, with D possibly being TRBD2 (6 bases). Germline V gene data show CDR1 as SGHAT and CDR2 as FQNNGV. The CDR3 sequence is 15 residues long. V was cut by 1 base and J by 4 bases, with 10 bases left in between. The DNA of the CDR3 is TGTGCCAGCAGCTTAGCCGGGGGATCCACCGGGGAGCTGTTTTTT. It codes for CASSLAGGSTGELFF.

The chain uses TRBV7-9 and TRBJ1-5; D is unresolved. Between the trimmed V and J ends, which lost 4 bases and 3 bases, there was a span of 10 bases. Germline V gives CDR1 SEHNR, CDR2 FQNEAQ (reference sequence). The CDR3 spans 14 residues. This CDR3 reads CASSYSSVNQPQHF. DNA for the CDR3: TGTGCCAGCAGCTACTCTTCCGTCAATCAGCCCCAGCATTTT.

The chain couples TRBV7-6 to TRBJ1-2; maybe TRBD1 (5 bases). With 4 bases removed from V and 3 bases from J, the gap between germline ends came to 15 bases. Germline V gene sequence: CDR1 SGHVS, CDR2 FNYEAQ. This CDR3 spans 15 amino acids. CDR3 in amino acids: CASSSGRRGYYGYTF. For the CDR3, the DNA is TGTGCCAGCAGCTCCGGGCGACGGGGGTACTATGGCTACACCTTC. The variable domain in full, completed from reference TRBV7-6 and TRBJ1-2, reads GAGVSQSPRYKVTKRGQDVALRCDPISGHVSLYWYRQALGQGPEFLTYFNYEAQQDKSGLPNDRFSAERPEGSISTLTIQRTEQRDSAMYRCASSSGRRGYYGYTFGSGTRLTVV.

The J gene is TRBJ1-1, the V gene TRBV6-5; 9 nucleotides line up with TRBD1. V lost 0 bases to trimming and J lost 8 bases; unmatched junction nucleotides: 10. The CDR3 consists of 16 residues. Germline values: CDR1 MNHEY, CDR2 SVGAGI. The CDR3 sequence: CASSYSNRDREKEAFF. The CDR3, as DNA: TGTGCCAGCAGTTACTCGAATAGGGACAGGGAGAAAGAAGCTTTCTTT.

The V and J genes are TRBV7-8 and TRBJ2-5; a weak D match, TRBD2 (5 bases). CDR3 size: 16 residues. The germline V and J ends were trimmed by 4 bases and 0 bases, with 15 bases remaining between them. Germline CDR1 is SGHVS and CDR2 is FQNEAQ. Here the CDR3 reads CASSYRGQTYQETQYF. DNA of the CDR3: TGTGCCAGCAGCTACCGAGGGCAGACGTACCAAGAGACCCAGTACTTC.

V is TRBV12-5 and J is TRBJ1-1, with 7 bases that match TRBD1. With V trimmed by 0 bases and J by 3 bases, 13 bases remained unmatched. This CDR3 is 18 amino acids long. The V gene's germline CDR1 is LGHNT and CDR2 FRNRAP. CDR3 DNA: TGTGCTAGTGGTTTGGTACTCGGAGGGAAGGACAGGCACACTGAAGCTTTCTTT. Translation: CASGLVLGGKDRHTEAFF.